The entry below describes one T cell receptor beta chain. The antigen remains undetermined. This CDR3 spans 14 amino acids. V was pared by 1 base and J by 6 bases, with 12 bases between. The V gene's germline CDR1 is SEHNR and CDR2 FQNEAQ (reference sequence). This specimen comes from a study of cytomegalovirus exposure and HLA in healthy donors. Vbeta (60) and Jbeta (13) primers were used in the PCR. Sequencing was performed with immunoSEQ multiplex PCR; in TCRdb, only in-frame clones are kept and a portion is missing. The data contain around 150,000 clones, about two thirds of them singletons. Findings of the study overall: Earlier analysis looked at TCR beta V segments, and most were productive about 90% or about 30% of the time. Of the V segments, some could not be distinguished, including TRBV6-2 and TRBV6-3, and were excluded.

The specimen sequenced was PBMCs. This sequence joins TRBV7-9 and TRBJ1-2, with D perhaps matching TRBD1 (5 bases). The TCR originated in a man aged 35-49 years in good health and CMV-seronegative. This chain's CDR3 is CASSLEMGRDGYTF. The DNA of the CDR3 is TGTGCCAGCAGCTTAGAGATGGGCAGGGATGGCTACACCTTC.